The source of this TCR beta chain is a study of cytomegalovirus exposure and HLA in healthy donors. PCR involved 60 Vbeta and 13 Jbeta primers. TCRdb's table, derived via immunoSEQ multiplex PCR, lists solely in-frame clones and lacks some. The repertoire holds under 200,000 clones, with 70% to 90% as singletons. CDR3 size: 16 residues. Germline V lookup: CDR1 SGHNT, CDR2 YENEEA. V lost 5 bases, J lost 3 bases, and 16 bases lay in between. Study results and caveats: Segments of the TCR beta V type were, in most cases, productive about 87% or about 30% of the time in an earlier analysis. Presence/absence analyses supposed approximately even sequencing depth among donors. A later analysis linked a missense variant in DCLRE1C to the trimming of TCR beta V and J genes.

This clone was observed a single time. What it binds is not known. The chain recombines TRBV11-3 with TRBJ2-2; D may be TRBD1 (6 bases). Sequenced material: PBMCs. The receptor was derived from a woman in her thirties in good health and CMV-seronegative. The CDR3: CASSPSRGSDTGELFF. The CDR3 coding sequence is TGTGCCAGCAGCCCGTCTAGGGGGTCGGACACCGGGGAGCTGTTTTTT.